The 29 T cell receptor beta chains reported below all come from one sample, sequenced in a study of T cells in narcolepsy. TCRdb's copy holds only in-frame clones and misses some; the assay was immunoSEQ multiplex PCR. The sample lists nearly 35,000 clones, roughly 86% occurring once. The sequenced sample was memory (CD45RA-) CD4+ T cells from blood. These receptors came from a human donor in good health.

This chain joins TRBV7-2 and TRBJ1-1, with D possibly matching TRBD1 (5 bases). The V end was cut by 1 base, the J end by 1 base, with 19 bases between. This CDR3 contains 18 residues. Germline V gene sequence: CDR1 SGHTA, CDR2 FQGNSA. CDR3 in amino acids: CASSLVPMGVRSNTEAFF. The CDR3 region has the DNA TGTGCCAGCAGCTTAGTGCCGATGGGGGTTAGGTCGAACACTGAAGCTTTCTTT.

The gene calls are TRBV10-2 and TRBJ1-2; D is perhaps TRBD1 (5 bases). With 5 bases removed from V and 4 bases from J, the gap between germline ends came to 11 bases. This CDR3 contains 13 residues. Germline CDR1 and CDR2: WSHSY and SAAADI. CDR3 coding DNA: TGCGCCAGCAGTAAAGAGGGGTCCTATGGCTACACCTTC. Protein: CASSKEGSYGYTF.

V is TRBV9 and J is TRBJ1-3; TRBD1 aligns across 9 bases. This CDR3 spans 15 amino acids. Germline loops: CDR1 SGDLS, CDR2 YYNGEE. With V trimmed by 3 bases and J by 3 bases, 4 bases remained unmatched. The CDR3 nucleotides are TGTGCCAGCAGCGCACAGGGGGCGAATGGAAACACCATATATTTT. Amino acid sequence: CASSAQGANGNTIYF.

In its sample, this clone was seen a few times. The rearrangement links TRBV2 to TRBJ2-1; tentatively, D is TRBD1 (6 bases). Germline V gene sequence: CDR1 SNHLY, CDR2 FYNNEI. CDR3 length equals 15 residues. V was trimmed by 5 bases and J by 6 bases, leaving 17 bases between them. The CDR3 here is CASSWTVRGGNEQFF. CDR3 bases: TGTGCCAGCAGTTGGACAGTCCGGGGCGGCAATGAGCAGTTCTTC.

The chain has TRBV2 and TRBJ2-3; 11 bases agree with TRBD2. Germline assignment: CDR1 SNHLY and CDR2 FYNNEI. The V gene end was trimmed by 7 bases and the J gene end by 2 bases; junction bases not matched to a gene: 11. The CDR3 totals 17 residues. The CDR3 region has the DNA TGTGCCAGCAAAGCCCTGACTAGCGGGGAGAACACAGATACGCAGTATTTT. It is translated as CASKALTSGENTDTQYF.

This clone was observed a handful of times. The V and J genes are TRBV10-1 and TRBJ2-7; D is tentatively TRBD1 or TRBD2 (5 bases each). Trimming took off 4 bases at V and 3 bases at J, with 19 bases between the two ends. Germline V lookup: CDR1 WNHNN, CDR2 SYGVQD (reference sequence). This CDR3 is built from 16 residues. The CDR3 DNA follows: TGCGCCAGCAGTGGGGGAGAAGGGATGGGACGCTACGAGCAGTACTTC. Translation gives CASSGGEGMGRYEQYF.

The V and J genes are TRBV5-1 and TRBJ1-1, with D hard to call. The CDR3 is made up of 13 amino acids. Looked up from germline, CDR1 is SGHRS and CDR2 is YFSETQ. Trimming took 0 bases from V and 8 from J, leaving 11 bases between them. The CDR3 region is CASSLVGSKEAFF. Here the CDR3 DNA reads TGCGCCAGCAGCTTGGTGGGGTCGAAGGAAGCTTTCTTT.

The chain joins TRBV5-1 to TRBJ2-7; tentative D call: TRBD1 (6 bases). The CDR3 is 16 residues long. Germline V gives CDR1 SGHRS, CDR2 YFSETQ. V was clipped by 3 bases and J by 7 bases, with 23 bases between them. The CDR3 coding sequence is TGCGCCAGCAGCTCCCAGGGGCGTTCCACCTCGGGGGAGCAGTACTTC. As protein: CASSSQGRSTSGEQYF.

The CDR3 sequence is CAWERVGLWFF. CDR3 coding DNA: TGTGCCTGGGAGAGGGTCGGCCTCTGGTTCTTC. This rearrangement joins TRBV30 to TRBJ2-1, with TRBD2 as a possible D gene (5 bases). There are 11 residues in the CDR3. V gave up 5 bases and J gave up 15 bases, with 17 bases separating them. Germline loops: CDR1 GTSNPN, CDR2 SVGIG (reference sequence).

To note about this clone: The sample contains more than one DNA sequence encoding this CDR3. The chain joins TRBV20-1 to TRBJ2-7, with D possibly TRBD2 on 6 matching bases. The CDR3 length is 11 residues. Trimming removed 5 bases from V and 5 bases from J, with 10 bases in between. Germline V gene lookup returns CDR1 DFQATT and CDR2 SNEGSKA (reference sequence). The DNA of the CDR3 is TGCAGTGCTCTTAGCGGTGACGAGCAGTACTTC. It yields the protein CSALSGDEQYF.

This chain links TRBV19 with TRBJ2-5; perhaps TRBD2 as D (6 bases). The CDR3 covers 15 residues. V was pared by 5 bases and J by 4 bases, with 17 bases between. Looked up from germline, CDR1 is LNHDA and CDR2 is SQIVND (reference sequence). CDR3 nucleotides: TGTGCCAGTAGTGCAATGGGAGGAAGGGGAGAGACCCAGTACTTC. It yields the protein CASSAMGGRGETQYF.

This sequence joins TRBV9 and TRBJ2-1; 11 positions match TRBD2. Germline CDR1 is SGDLS and CDR2 is YYNGEE. The CDR3 has 16 residues. V was pared by 3 bases and J by 4 bases, with 6 bases of the junction left unmatched. This chain's CDR3 is CASSAIAGGPYNEQFF. For the CDR3, the DNA is TGTGCCAGCAGCGCCATAGCGGGGGGGCCTTACAATGAGCAGTTCTTC.

The V gene is TRBV10-3, the J gene TRBJ2-3; 11 positions agree with TRBD1. The germline CDR1 and CDR2 sequences are ENHRY and SYGVKD. Unmatched junction bases numbered 5, after V lost 3 bases and J lost 6 bases. This CDR3 comprises 15 residues. The CDR3 is CAISDGQGAHDTQYF. CDR3 DNA sequence: TGTGCCATCAGTGATGGACAGGGGGCGCATGATACGCAGTATTTT.

This chain joins TRBV5-1 and TRBJ1-4, with a tentative D call TRBD1 (5 bases). V was cut by 0 bases and J by 5 bases, with 14 bases left in between. Germline V lookup: CDR1 SGHRS, CDR2 YFSETQ. The CDR3 loop spans 16 amino acids. CDR3 bases: TGCGCCAGCAGCTTGGGGGACCAGGCGAGAAATGAAAAACTGTTTTTT. Amino acid sequence: CASSLGDQARNEKLFF.

The J gene is TRBJ2-7, the V gene TRBV5-1; 8 nucleotides line up with TRBD1. The CDR3 sequence is 13 residues long. V was clipped by 4 bases and J by 5 bases; unmatched bases: 5. Germline-derived CDR1 and CDR2 are SGHRS and YFSETQ. CDR3 in DNA: TGCGCCAGCAGCCCCGGACAGGGCCACGAGCAGTACTTC. This sequence encodes CASSPGQGHEQYF.

The chain joins TRBV4-2 to TRBJ1-2; the D gene is possibly TRBD1 (6 bases). CDR3 length: 16 residues. Trimming cost V 0 bases and J 2 bases, with 13 bases left between them. The germline V gene has CDR1 LGHNA and CDR2 YNFKEQ. CDR3 sequence (DNA): TGTGCCAGCAGCCAAGAATCAGGACAGAAAAACTATGGCTACACCTTC. Protein product: CASSQESGQKNYGYTF.

The chain carries TRBV10-1 and TRBJ2-3, with TRBD1 as a possible D gene (6 bases). The CDR3 is made up of 14 amino acids. The ends were cut back, 6 bases at V and 2 bases at J, with 12 bases in the middle. Germline V gene data show CDR1 as WNHNN and CDR2 as SYGVQD (reference sequence). This CDR3 is CASSRQANTDTQYF. DNA for the CDR3: TGCGCCAGCAGCAGACAGGCAAACACAGATACGCAGTATTTT.

Concerning this clone itself: Distinct nucleotide sequences in the sample also encode this CDR3. This rearrangement joins TRBV14 to TRBJ2-1, with D uncertain. The CDR3 contains 13 residues. Germline CDR1 reads SGHDN; CDR2 reads FVKESK. The V end was cut by 1 base, the J end by 6 bases, with 7 bases between. CDR3 protein: CASSQVRGNEQFF. The CDR3 DNA is TGTGCCAGCAGCCAAGTACGAGGCAATGAGCAGTTCTTC.

This clone came up a few times. V usage is TRBV27 and J usage is TRBJ1-2; 10 positions agree with TRBD1. The CDR3 covers 14 residues. In germline, CDR1 is MNHEY, CDR2 SMNVEV (reference sequence). Germline trimming cut 10 bases from V and 7 bases from J; bases unmatched to any gene: 12. The CDR3 DNA sequence: TGTGCCACGTATTCACTCCGGACAGGGGGTGGCTACACCTTC. It codes for CATYSLRTGGGYTF.

This clone was seen a single time. V gene TRBV5-1 combines with J gene TRBJ2-3; TRBD2 aligns across 7 bases. This CDR3 region has 15 residues. Germline trimming cut 4 bases from V and 5 bases from J; bases unmatched to any gene: 10. The germline gives CDR1 SGHRS, CDR2 YFSETQ. The CDR3 loop is CASSPPREVGDTQYF. The CDR3 DNA sequence: TGCGCCAGCAGCCCCCCCCGGGAGGTCGGAGATACGCAGTATTTT.

The rearrangement links TRBV5-7 to TRBJ2-2; 12 bases match TRBD2. TRBV5-7 belongs to the ORF category, with a function that is uncertain. V gave up 2 bases and J gave up 2 bases; unmatched junction bases: 1. This CDR3 contains 16 residues. CDR3 nucleotides: TGTGCCAGCAGCTTCGGACTAGCGGGAAACACCGGGGAGCTGTTTTTT. Its translation: CASSFGLAGNTGELFF.

This chain links TRBV11-3 with TRBJ2-2, with 8 bases that match TRBD2. V gave up 0 bases and J gave up 9 bases; unmatched junction bases: 12. The CDR3 has 17 residues. Germline assignment: CDR1 SGHNT and CDR2 YENEEA. CDR3: CASSLDSRTSLGRELFF. The DNA for the CDR3 is TGTGCCAGCAGCTTAGATAGTAGGACTAGCCTCGGACGGGAGCTGTTTTTT.

This clone has just one count. The chain uses TRBV5-1 and TRBJ1-4; unclear D gene. Germline assignment: CDR1 SGHRS and CDR2 YFSETQ. V was shortened by 4 bases and J by 5 bases, with 9 bases between the two germline ends. The CDR3 extends over 13 amino acids. CDR3 amino acids: CASSLSQNEKLFF. Here the CDR3 DNA reads TGCGCCAGCAGCCTTAGCCAGAATGAAAAACTGTTTTTT.

The CDR3 DNA is TGTGCCAGCAGCTTAGATCCGACTAGACGGCAGTTCTTC. Its protein is CASSLDPTRRQFF. The chain carries TRBV11-2 and TRBJ2-1; D is possibly TRBD2 (6 bases). Per germline, CDR1 SGHAT and CDR2 FQNNGV. Between the trimmed V and J ends, which lost 0 bases and 12 bases, there was a span of 12 bases. The CDR3 is 13 amino acids.

The chain couples TRBV5-4 to TRBJ2-5; D gene ambiguous. This CDR3 region has 13 residues. The germline V gene encodes CDR1 SGHNT and CDR2 YYREEE (reference sequence). V was pared by 1 base and J by 2 bases, with 6 bases between. The CDR3 sequence: CASSLNAQETQYF. Written as DNA, the CDR3 is TGTGCCAGCAGCTTGAACGCTCAAGAGACCCAGTACTTC.

This clone was counted once. V and J are TRBV4-2 and TRBJ2-7, with no clear D. Trimming pared 1 base from V and 5 bases from J, leaving 9 bases between. Germline CDR1 and CDR2: LGHNA and YNFKEQ. There are 13 residues in the CDR3. CDR3 region: CASSQGQADEQYF. CDR3 DNA: TGTGCCAGCAGCCAAGGGCAGGCCGACGAGCAGTACTTC.

The chain recombines TRBV29-1 with TRBJ2-3; 8 nucleotides match TRBD2. Trimming took 4 bases from V and 5 from J; bases not matched to a gene: 11. Germline V gene sequence: CDR1 SQVTM, CDR2 ANQGSEA. CDR3 length equals 15 residues. The CDR3 region has the DNA TGCAGCGTTGGGGGACCCGGGACTAGTGTAGATACGCAGTATTTT. Translated: CSVGGPGTSVDTQYF.

The CDR3 sequence is CASRPFGQLPNTEAFF. The CDR3 DNA sequence: TGTGCCAGCAGGCCGTTTGGGCAGCTCCCTAACACTGAAGCTTTCTTT. The chain links TRBV2 to TRBJ1-1; no reliable D call. The CDR3 runs to 16 residues. V lost 6 bases and J lost 2, with 19 bases in between. Germline V gives CDR1 SNHLY, CDR2 FYNNEI.

This clone has just a few counts. In DNA, the CDR3 is TGTGCCAGTAACGCCGGGGGGGATGGCTACACCTTC. This codes for CASNAGGDGYTF. The gene calls are TRBV19 and TRBJ1-2; tentative D call: TRBD1 (5 bases). The CDR3 length is 12 residues. Germline loops: CDR1 LNHDA, CDR2 SQIVND (reference sequence). V was trimmed by 7 bases and J by 6 bases, leaving 12 bases between them.